The 5 T cell receptor beta chains below were found in one sample sequenced in a study of blood T cell repertoires in COVID-19. This table comes from immunoSEQ multiplex PCR, and its TCRdb copy is limited to in-frame clones, with some not included. This table holds about 160,000 clones, about nine tenths found once. Sequenced input: PBMCs or T cells enriched from blood (not recorded which). All receptors derive from a woman aged 40-49 years who had been exposed to COVID-19.

This chain links TRBV2 with TRBJ1-1; a possible D gene is TRBD1 (5 bases). V dropped 8 bases and J dropped 12 bases, with 16 bases sitting between them. The germline CDR1 and CDR2 sequences are SNHLY and FYNNEI. CDR3 length: 11 amino acids. CDR3 sequence reads: CASSRDGGTFF. In DNA form, the CDR3 reads TGTGCCAGCTCCAGGGACGGCGGGACTTTCTTT.

The gene calls are TRBV7-2 and TRBJ2-7, with no clear D. In germline, CDR1 is SGHTA, CDR2 FQGNSA. The CDR3 is 14 residues long. V was shortened by 3 bases and J by 1 base, with 10 bases between the two germline ends. CDR3 loop: CASSLHRSSYEQYF. CDR3 bases: TGTGCCAGCAGCTTGCACAGATCTTCCTACGAGCAGTACTTC.

The V call is TRBV6-5, the J call TRBJ2-7, with TRBD2 matching over 11 bases. Germline CDR1 MNHEY, CDR2 SVGAGI. The CDR3 spans 15 residues. J gave up 5 bases and V 6 bases, and 9 bases lay outside the gene matches. In DNA, the CDR3 is TGTGCCAGCAGGCGGATAGCGGGGGGGAGAGACGAGCAGTACTTC. Translating it yields CASRRIAGGRDEQYF.

V usage is TRBV6-5 and J usage is TRBJ2-5; 9 bases align to TRBD1. The CDR3 is 14 residues long. The V gene end was trimmed by 8 bases and the J gene end by 5 bases; junction bases not matched to a gene: 9. CDR1 is MNHEY, CDR2 SVGAGI, per germline. The CDR3 DNA is TGTGCCAGCGCGTGGGACAGGGTGAGGGAGACCCAGTACTTC. Protein sequence: CASAWDRVRETQYF.

This clone was seen only once. The chain recombines TRBV2 with TRBJ2-7; 8 positions agree with TRBD1. Germline CDR1 SNHLY, CDR2 FYNNEI. V shed 8 bases, J shed 0 bases, and the junction held 6 bases outside the gene matches. The CDR3 consists of 14 residues. The CDR3 is CASLRTGPSYEQYF. CDR3 nucleotide sequence: TGTGCCAGCTTAAGGACAGGGCCCTCCTACGAGCAGTACTTC. The variable domain in full, completed from reference TRBV2 and TRBJ2-7, reads EPEVTQTPSHQVTQMGQEVILRCVPISNHLYFYWYRQILGQKVEFLVSFYNNEISEKSEIFDDQFSVERPDGSNFTLKIRSTKLEDSAMYFCASLRTGPSYEQYFGPGTRLTVT.